The source of this TCR beta chain is a study of blood T cell repertoires in COVID-19. Assay: immunoSEQ multiplex PCR; the TCRdb copy retains only in-frame clones and omits some. The sample records about half a million clones, over 75% being singletons. After removal of 0 bases from V and 7 bases from J, the junction contained 12 bases not matched to a gene. Germline CDR1 LGHDT, CDR2 YNNKEL (reference sequence). The CDR3 runs 17 residues. This receptor was obtained from a human donor in a cohort sampled during active COVID-19. The sequencing input was peripheral blood. This chain links TRBV3-1 (or the pseudogene TRBV3-2) with TRBJ2-1; 7 bases are shared with TRBD2. CDR3 nucleotides: TGTGCCAGCAGCCAAGATATGGCGGCGGGGGTACCTAATGAGCAGTTCTTC. Its translation: CASSQDMAAGVPNEQFF.